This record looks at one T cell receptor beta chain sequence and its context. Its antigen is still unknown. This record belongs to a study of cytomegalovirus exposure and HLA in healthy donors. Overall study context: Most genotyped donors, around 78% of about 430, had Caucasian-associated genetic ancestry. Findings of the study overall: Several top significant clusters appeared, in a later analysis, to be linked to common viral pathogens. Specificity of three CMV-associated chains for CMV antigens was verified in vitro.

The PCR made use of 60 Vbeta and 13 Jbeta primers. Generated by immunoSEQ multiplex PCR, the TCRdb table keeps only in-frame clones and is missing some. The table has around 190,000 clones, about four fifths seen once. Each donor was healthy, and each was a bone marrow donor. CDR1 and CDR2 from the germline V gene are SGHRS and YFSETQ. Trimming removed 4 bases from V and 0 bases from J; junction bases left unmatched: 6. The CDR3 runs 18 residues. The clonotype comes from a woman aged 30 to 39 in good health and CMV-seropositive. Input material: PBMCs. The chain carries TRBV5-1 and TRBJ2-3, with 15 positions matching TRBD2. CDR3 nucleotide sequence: TGCGCCAGCAGCCCACGGACTAGCGGGGGGGCGAGCACAGATACGCAGTATTTT. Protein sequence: CASSPRTSGGASTDTQYF.